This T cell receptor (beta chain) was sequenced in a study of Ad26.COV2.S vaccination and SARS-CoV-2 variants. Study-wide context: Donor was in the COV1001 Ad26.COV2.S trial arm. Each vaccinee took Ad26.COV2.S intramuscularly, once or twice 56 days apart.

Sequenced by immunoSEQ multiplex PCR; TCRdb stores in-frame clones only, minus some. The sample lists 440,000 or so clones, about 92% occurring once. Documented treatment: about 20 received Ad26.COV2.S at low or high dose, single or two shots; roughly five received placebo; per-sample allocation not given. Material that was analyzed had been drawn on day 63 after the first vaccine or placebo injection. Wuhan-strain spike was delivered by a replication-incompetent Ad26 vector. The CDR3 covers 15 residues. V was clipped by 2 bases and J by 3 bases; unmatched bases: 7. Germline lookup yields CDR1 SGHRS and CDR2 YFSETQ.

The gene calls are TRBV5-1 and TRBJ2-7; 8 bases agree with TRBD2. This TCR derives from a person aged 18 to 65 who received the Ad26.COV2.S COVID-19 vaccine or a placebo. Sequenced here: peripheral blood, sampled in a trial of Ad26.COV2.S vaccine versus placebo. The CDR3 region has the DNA TGCGCCAGCAGCTTAGGAGCGGGAGCGTACTACGAGCAGTACTTC. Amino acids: CASSLGAGAYYEQYF.